The 19 T cell receptor beta chains given below trace back to one sample, sequenced in a study of CD8+ T cells in alopecia areata (dated by TCRdb to 2016 to 2018). Pooled mouse cutaneous lymph node cells were stained for CD4, CD8alpha, NKG2D, NKG2ACE and other markers, then sorted on a BD Influx. The library was made by the immunoSEQ multiplex PCR assay. RNA was extracted from all samples and reverse transcribed into cDNA, which served as template for TCR sequencing. TCRdb mirrors the immuneACCESS table, restricted to in-frame sequences. Some clones are absent from its copies; in checked studies, under half trace to an unresolved V gene, and the reason for the others is unknown. This sample holds over 250,000 clones in total, without any singletons. More than 0.95% of the sample is in the top ten clones. The sample taken for sequencing was CD4+ T cells sorted from a lymph node. These TCRs come from a C3H/HeJ mouse with alopecia areata. The haplotype of this strain at the MHC is H2-k.

The table lists this clone with a few counts. Any gene name here is a mouse gene name. Coverage ceases 4 residues before the CDR3 finishes, and the germline J gene fills in the end. The chain couples TRBV31 to TRBJ2-3, with 12 bases identical to TRBD2. V was clipped by 0 bases and J by 0 bases; unmatched bases: 4. This CDR3 comprises 17 residues. Germline CDR1 reads GKSSPN; CDR2 reads SITVG. Incomplete CDR3 DNA: TGTGCCTGGAGTCTGGGGACTGGGGGGATTAGTGCAGAA. Protein: CAWSLGTGGISAE. The entire CDR3 sequence reads CAWSLGTGGISAETLYF.

In this sample, this clone turned up a few times. Germline and genes: mouse. The read halts 4 residues ahead of the CDR3 end, with the missing end drawn from the germline J gene. V gene TRBV19 combines with J gene TRBJ2-1; perhaps TRBD1 as D (6 bases). This CDR3 has 14 residues. Germline lookup yields CDR1 FNHDT and CDR2 SITEND (reference sequence). V lost 3 bases and J 4 bases, leaving 11 bases between the germline ends. The CDR3: CASSSGDKYAEQFF. The CDR3 bases that were read are TGTGCCAGCAGTAGTGGGGACAAGTATGCT.

In this sample, this clone turned up a few times. Gene and germline names: mouse. The DNA ends 4 residues before the CDR3 does, and the rest of the CDR3 is filled in from the germline J gene. This same CDR3 is encoded by further DNA sequences in the sample. This chain connects TRBV31 to TRBJ1-1; 9 bases align to TRBD1. From germline, CDR1 is GKSSPN and CDR2 SITVG. There are 14 residues in the CDR3. Trimming took 1 base from V and 3 from J; bases not matched to a gene: 3. This chain's CDR3 is CAWSPGQGDTEVFF. CDR3 DNA, as far as it was read: TGTGCCTGGAGTCCGGGACAGGGAGACACA. The full variable domain, completed using reference TRBV31 and TRBJ1-1, is AQTIHQWPVAEIKAVGSPLSLGCTIKGKSSPNLYWYWQATGGTLQQLFYSITVGQVESVVQLNLSASRPKDDQFILSTEKLLLSHSGFYLCAWSPGQGDTEVFFGKGTRLTVV.

In its sample, this clone was seen a few times. The genes are named according to mouse. The CDR3 end lies 4 residues beyond the end of the read and is filled in from the germline J gene. At the DNA level, this CDR3 is encoded by other sequences in the same sample as well. The V gene is TRBV5, the J gene TRBJ2-5; D might be TRBD1 (6 bases). Germline CDR1 is LGHNA and CDR2 is YNLKQL (reference sequence). Trimming shortened V by 0 bases and J by 0 bases, and 10 bases separated the two germline ends. The CDR3 consists of 16 residues. The covered CDR3 bases are TGTGCCAGCAGCCAAGATCCGGGACAAAACCAAGAC. Translating gives CASSQDPGQNQD. The CDR3 in its entirety is CASSQDPGQNQDTQYF.

Concerning this clone itself: Gene labels here are mouse ones. Sequencing ends 4 residues short of the CDR3 end; the germline J gene provides the rest. Other DNA sequences in this sample translate to the same CDR3. The V call is TRBV5, the J call TRBJ2-7; 9 nucleotides match TRBD2. CDR3 size: 14 residues. Germline V gives CDR1 LGHNA, CDR2 YNLKQL (reference sequence). Germline trimming cut 1 base from V and 2 bases from J; bases unmatched to any gene: 0. The covered CDR3 bases are TGTGCCAGCAGCCAAGGGACTGGGGCCTAT. Its translation is CASSQGTGAY. The whole CDR3 sequence is CASSQGTGAYEQYF.

This clone has a handful of counts. The germline and genes are mouse ones. The read gets to within 4 residues of the CDR3 end, and the germline J gene fills in the rest. The chain couples TRBV17 to TRBJ2-1; 7 positions agree with TRBD1. The CDR3 has 12 residues. CDR1 and CDR2 from the germline V gene are MNHDT and YYDKIL. The CDR3 region is CASRTGFTEQFF. The DNA read from the CDR3 is TGTGCTAGCAGGACAGGGTTTACT.

Only a few counts were recorded for this clone. Mouse gene names and germline throughout. Coverage ceases 4 residues before the CDR3 finishes, and the germline J gene fills in the end. The V and J genes are TRBV1 and TRBJ2-1; 9 bases are a match to TRBD2. Germline trimming cut 5 bases from V and 5 bases from J; bases unmatched to any gene: 1. There are 13 residues in the CDR3. Germline loops: CDR1 NSQYPW, CDR2 LRSPGD (reference sequence). CDR3 residues: CTCSRDWDAEQFF. The part of the CDR3 DNA that was read is TGCACCTGCAGTAGGGACTGGGATGCT.

The sample holds many counts of this clone. Mouse gene names and germline throughout. The read finishes 3 residues shy of the CDR3 end, and the germline J gene is used to complete it. The chain recombines TRBV13-1 with TRBJ1-6; the match to TRBD1 covers 8 bases. TRBJ1-6 belongs to the ORF category, with a function that is uncertain. With 10 bases clipped from V and 2 bases from J, the junction kept 2 bases outside the gene matches. Germline V lookup: CDR1 NSHNY, CDR2 SYGAGN. CDR3 length equals 13 residues. Partial CDR3 DNA: TGTGCCGCACAGGGGGCCTATAATTCGCCC. This gives the protein CAAQGAYNSP. The full CDR3 sequence reads CAAQGAYNSPLYF.

Note on this clone: These gene names are mouse names. The CDR3 here is CTCSALTGGQDTQYF. The part of the CDR3 DNA that was read is TGCACCTGCAGTGCACTCACTGGGGGCCAAGAC. The gene calls are TRBV1 and TRBJ2-5; 8 nucleotides agree with TRBD2. The CDR3 end falls 4 residues outside the read, so it is completed with the germline J gene. Germline CDR1 and CDR2: NSQYPW and LRSPGD (reference sequence). This CDR3 region has 15 residues. Trimming at V came to 2 bases and at J to 2 bases, leaving 3 bases not matched to a gene.

The table lists this clone with a few counts. Any gene name here is a mouse gene name. The CDR3 extends 4 residues past the end of the read, so its final part is completed from the germline J gene. The sample holds other DNA sequences that translate to the same CDR3. The chain links TRBV19 to TRBJ2-7; 11 bases are a match to TRBD2. J gave up 3 bases and V 6 bases, and 2 bases lay outside the gene matches. Germline CDR1 is FNHDT and CDR2 is SITEND (reference sequence). The CDR3 spans 13 residues. CDR3 residues: CASKGLGVYEQYF. CDR3 DNA (partial): TGTGCCAGCAAGGGACTGGGGGTCTAT.

The sample holds a few counts of this clone. Gene labels here are mouse ones. The read ends 4 residues shy of where the CDR3 ends; the end is completed using the germline J gene. Other DNA sequences within the sample encode an identical CDR3. The rearrangement links TRBV13-1 to TRBJ2-7, with TRBD1 identical over 11 bases. The CDR3 has 13 amino acids. CDR1 and CDR2 from the germline V gene are NSHNY and SYGAGN. CDR3 DNA (partial): TGTGCCAGCAGTCGGGACAGGGGGTAT. Protein sequence: CASSRDRGY. The full CDR3 reads CASSRDRGYEQYF.

This clone was counted only a few times. The gene names here belong to mouse. The CDR3 end falls 3 residues outside the read, so it is completed with the germline J gene. V and J are TRBV13-1 and TRBJ1-6; TRBD1 agrees at 7 bases. TRBJ1-6 is classed as an ORF, of uncertain function. CDR1 is NSHNY and CDR2 is SYGAGN in the germline V gene. The junction had 4 bases not matched to a gene; V was cut back by 0 bases and J by 4 bases. The CDR3 contains 16 residues. The CDR3: CASSDAGDRYNSPLYF. The sequenced CDR3 bases are TGTGCCAGCAGTGATGCAGGGGACAGATATAATTCGCCC.

This clone was seen only a few times. The germline and genes are mouse ones. The sample has other DNA sequences that encode this CDR3 too. The covered CDR3 bases are TGCACCTGCAGTGCAGGAGGGACTGGAGTCTAT. It encodes CTCSAGGTGVY. From start to end, the CDR3 is CTCSAGGTGVYEQYF. This sequence joins TRBV1 and TRBJ2-7, with 8 bases lining up with TRBD2. The DNA ends 4 residues before the CDR3 does, and the rest of the CDR3 is filled in from the germline J gene. Losses at the gene ends were 1 base for V and 3 bases for J; bases not matched to a gene: 5. Germline CDR1 NSQYPW, CDR2 LRSPGD (reference sequence). The CDR3 has 15 amino acids.

In the case of this clone: The listed genes are named as in mouse. The CDR3 is cut off 4 residues early in the read; its end comes from the germline J gene. The chain recombines TRBV1 with TRBJ1-2, with D hard to call. The V and J ends lost 0 bases and 2 bases respectively, with 10 bases between them. Germline V gene lookup returns CDR1 NSQYPW and CDR2 LRSPGD (reference sequence). This CDR3 contains 15 residues. CDR3 loop: CTCSADGRPNSDYTF. The sequenced CDR3 bases are TGCACCTGCAGTGCAGATGGCAGGCCGAACTCC.

In regard to this clone: All gene names here are mouse names. The read terminates 4 residues before the CDR3 end, so the remaining end is supplied by the germline J gene. The sample contains more than one DNA sequence encoding this CDR3. The V and J genes are TRBV13-1 and TRBJ2-2; D not certain. The CDR3 is 14 amino acids. V lost 0 bases, J lost 3 bases, and 6 bases lay in between. Per the germline V gene, CDR1 is NSHNY and CDR2 is SYGAGN. CDR3: CASSDARDTGQLYF. The sequenced CDR3 bases are TGTGCCAGCAGTGATGCAAGGGACACCGGG.

To note about this clone: Gene names refer to mouse genes. The CDR3 end lies 3 residues beyond the end of the read and is filled in from the germline J gene. Other DNA variants within this sample encode the same CDR3. V is TRBV13-1 and J is TRBJ1-6, with TRBD1 matching 8 bases. TRBJ1-6 is an ORF, and what it does is uncertain. The germline V gene encodes CDR1 NSHNY and CDR2 SYGAGN. Trimming at V came to 2 bases and at J to 4 bases, leaving 2 bases not matched to a gene. This CDR3 region has 15 residues. The CDR3 bases that were read are TGTGCCAGCAGTGAGCGACAGGGGTATAATTCGCCC. It yields the protein CASSERQGYNSP. The CDR3, in full, reads CASSERQGYNSPLYF.

Notes on this clone: The gene symbols are mouse symbols. The CDR3 goes on 4 residues after the read ends, and that part is filled in from the germline J gene. This sequence joins TRBV13-1 and TRBJ2-1; the match to TRBD2 covers 13 bases. V trimming: 4 bases; J trimming: 2 bases; junction bases outside the gene matches: 3. The CDR3 is 16 amino acids. In germline, CDR1 is NSHNY, CDR2 SYGAGN. Here the CDR3 reads CASSFGTGGDYAEQFF. The sequenced CDR3 bases are TGTGCCAGCAGTTTCGGGACTGGGGGGGACTATGCT.

This clone occurred many times. Gene names and germline refer to mouse. Read sequence stops 4 residues before the CDR3 end, and the germline J gene provides the missing end. The sample has other DNA sequences that encode this CDR3 too. The chain joins TRBV13-1 to TRBJ2-3, with D possibly TRBD1 on 6 matching bases. The V and J ends lost 4 bases and 0 bases respectively, with 12 bases between them. This CDR3 is built from 15 residues. Germline V gives CDR1 NSHNY, CDR2 SYGAGN. CDR3 region: CASSPGTTSAETLYF. CDR3 DNA, as far as it was read: TGTGCCAGCAGTCCCGGGACAACTAGTGCAGAA.

As regards this clone: Genes and germline come from the mouse. The read finishes 4 residues shy of the CDR3 end, and the germline J gene is used to complete it. The chain recombines TRBV5 with TRBJ1-1; D is unresolved. The V and J ends lost 4 bases and 0 bases respectively, with 9 bases between them. Per germline, CDR1 LGHNA and CDR2 YNLKQL (reference sequence). The CDR3 loop spans 14 amino acids. Partial CDR3 DNA: TGTGCCAGCAGCCCGTCAGGCTCAAACACA. Translating it yields CASSPSGSNT. In full, the CDR3 reads CASSPSGSNTEVFF.